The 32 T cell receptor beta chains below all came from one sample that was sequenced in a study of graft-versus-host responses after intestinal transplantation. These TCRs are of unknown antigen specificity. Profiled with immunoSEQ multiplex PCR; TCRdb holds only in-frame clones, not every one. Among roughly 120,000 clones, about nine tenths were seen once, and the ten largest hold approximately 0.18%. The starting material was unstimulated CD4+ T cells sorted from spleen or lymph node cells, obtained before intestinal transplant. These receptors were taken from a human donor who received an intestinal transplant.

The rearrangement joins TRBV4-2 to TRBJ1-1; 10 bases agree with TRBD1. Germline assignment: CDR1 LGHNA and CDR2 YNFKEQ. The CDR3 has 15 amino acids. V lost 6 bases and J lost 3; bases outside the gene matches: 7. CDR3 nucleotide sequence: TGTGCCAGCAGGACAGGGGGCGAAGGAGACACTGAAGCTTTCTTT. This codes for CASRTGGEGDTEAFF.

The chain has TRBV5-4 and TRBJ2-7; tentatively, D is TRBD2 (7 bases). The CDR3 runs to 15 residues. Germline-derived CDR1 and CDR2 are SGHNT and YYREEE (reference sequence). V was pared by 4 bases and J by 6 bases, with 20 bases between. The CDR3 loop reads CASSHAAGALTEQYF. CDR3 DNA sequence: TGTGCCAGCAGCCATGCCGCGGGGGCCCTTACCGAGCAGTACTTC.

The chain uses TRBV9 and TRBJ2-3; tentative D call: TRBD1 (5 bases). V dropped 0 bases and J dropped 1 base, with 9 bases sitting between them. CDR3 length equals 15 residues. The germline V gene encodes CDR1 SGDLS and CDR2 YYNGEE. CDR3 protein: CASSVGIRGTDTQYF. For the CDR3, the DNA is TGTGCCAGCAGCGTAGGTATCAGGGGCACAGATACGCAGTATTTT.

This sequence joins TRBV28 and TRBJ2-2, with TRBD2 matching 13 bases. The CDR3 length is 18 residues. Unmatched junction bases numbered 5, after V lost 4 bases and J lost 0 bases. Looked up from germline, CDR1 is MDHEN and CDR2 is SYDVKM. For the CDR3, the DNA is TGTGCCAGCAGTTCCCCGGGACTAGCGGGATCGAACACCGGGGAGCTGTTTTTT. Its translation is CASSSPGLAGSNTGELFF.

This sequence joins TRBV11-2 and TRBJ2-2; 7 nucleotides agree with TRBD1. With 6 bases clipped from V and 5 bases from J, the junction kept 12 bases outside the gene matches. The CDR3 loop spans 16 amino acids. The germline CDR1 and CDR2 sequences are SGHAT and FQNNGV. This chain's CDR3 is CASSLSGTVRTGELFF. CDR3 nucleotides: TGTGCCAGCAGTTTATCCGGGACAGTGAGGACCGGGGAGCTGTTTTTT.

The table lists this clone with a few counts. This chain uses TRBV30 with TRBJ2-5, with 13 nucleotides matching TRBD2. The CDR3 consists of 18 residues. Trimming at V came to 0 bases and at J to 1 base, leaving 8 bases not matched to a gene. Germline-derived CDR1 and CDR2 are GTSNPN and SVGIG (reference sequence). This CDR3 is CAWSVGPGLAGLQETQYF. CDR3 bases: TGTGCCTGGAGTGTAGGCCCGGGACTAGCGGGACTCCAAGAGACCCAGTACTTC. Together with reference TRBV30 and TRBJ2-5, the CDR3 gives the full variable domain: SQTIHQWPATLVQPVGSPLSLECTVEGTSNPNLYWYRQAAGRGLQLLFYSVGIGQISSEVPQNLSASRPQDRQFILSSKKLLLSDSGFYLCAWSVGPGLAGLQETQYFGPGTRLLVL.

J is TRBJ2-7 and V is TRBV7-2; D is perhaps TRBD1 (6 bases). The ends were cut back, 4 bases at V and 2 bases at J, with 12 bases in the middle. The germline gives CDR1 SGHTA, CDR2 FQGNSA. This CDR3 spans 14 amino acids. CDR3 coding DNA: TGTGCCAGCAGCTCCCTAGGGGGTACCTACGAGCAGTACTTC. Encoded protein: CASSSLGGTYEQYF.

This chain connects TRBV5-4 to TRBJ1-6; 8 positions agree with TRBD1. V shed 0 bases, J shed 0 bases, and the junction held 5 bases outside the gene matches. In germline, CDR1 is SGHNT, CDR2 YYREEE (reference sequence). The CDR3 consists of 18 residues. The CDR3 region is CASSLGTGLSSYNSPLHF. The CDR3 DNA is TGTGCCAGCAGCTTGGGGACAGGGCTCAGCTCCTATAATTCACCCCTCCACTTT.

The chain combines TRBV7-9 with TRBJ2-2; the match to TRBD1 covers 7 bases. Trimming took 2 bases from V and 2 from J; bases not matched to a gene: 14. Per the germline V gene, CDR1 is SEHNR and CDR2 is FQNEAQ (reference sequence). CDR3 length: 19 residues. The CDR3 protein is CASSLRGLYTTENTGELFF. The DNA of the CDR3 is TGTGCCAGCAGCTTAAGGGGGCTTTATACTACCGAAAACACCGGGGAGCTGTTTTTT.

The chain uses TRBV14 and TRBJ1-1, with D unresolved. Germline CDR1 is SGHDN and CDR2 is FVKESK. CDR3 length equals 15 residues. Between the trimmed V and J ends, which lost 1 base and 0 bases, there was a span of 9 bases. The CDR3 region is CASSQAPGLNTEAFF. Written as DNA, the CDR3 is TGTGCCAGCAGCCAAGCCCCGGGTCTGAACACTGAAGCTTTCTTT. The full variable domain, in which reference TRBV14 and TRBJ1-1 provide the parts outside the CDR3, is EAGVTQFPSHSVIEKGQTVTLRCDPISGHDNLYWYRRVMGKEIKFLLHFVKESKQDESGMPNNRFLAERTGGTYSTLKVQPAELEDSGVYFCASSQAPGLNTEAFFGQGTRLTVV.

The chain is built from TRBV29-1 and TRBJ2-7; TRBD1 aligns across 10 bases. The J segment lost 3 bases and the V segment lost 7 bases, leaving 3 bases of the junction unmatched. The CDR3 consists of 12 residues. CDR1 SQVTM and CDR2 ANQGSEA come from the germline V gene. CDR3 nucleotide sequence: TGCAGCGCCTGGGACAGGGGCTACGAGCAGTACTTC. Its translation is CSAWDRGYEQYF.

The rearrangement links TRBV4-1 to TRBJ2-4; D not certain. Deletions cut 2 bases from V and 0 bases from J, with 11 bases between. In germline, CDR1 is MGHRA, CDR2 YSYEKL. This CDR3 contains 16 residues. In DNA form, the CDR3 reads TGCGCCAGCAGCCAACTAGGTACCGAAGCCAAAAACATTCAGTACTTC. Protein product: CASSQLGTEAKNIQYF.

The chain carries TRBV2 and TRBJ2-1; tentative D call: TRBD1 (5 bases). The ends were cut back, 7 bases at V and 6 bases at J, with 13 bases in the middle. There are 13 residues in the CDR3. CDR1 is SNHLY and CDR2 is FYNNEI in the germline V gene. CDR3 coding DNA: TGTGCCAGCATGGGTGTGGGGCGCAATGAGCAGTTCTTC. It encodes CASMGVGRNEQFF.

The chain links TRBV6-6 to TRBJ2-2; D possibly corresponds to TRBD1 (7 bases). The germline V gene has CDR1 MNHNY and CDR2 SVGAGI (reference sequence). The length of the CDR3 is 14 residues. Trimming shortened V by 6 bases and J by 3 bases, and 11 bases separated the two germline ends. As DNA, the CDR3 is TGTGCCAGCAGGGGGGGACAGTACACCGGGGAGCTGTTTTTT. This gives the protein CASRGGQYTGELFF.

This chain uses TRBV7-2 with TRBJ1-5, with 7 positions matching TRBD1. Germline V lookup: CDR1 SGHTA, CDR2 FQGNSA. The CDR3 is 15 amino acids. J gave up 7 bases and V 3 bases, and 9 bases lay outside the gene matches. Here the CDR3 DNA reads TGTGCCAGCAGCTTGACCGGGACAGAGAGGCAGCCCCAGCATTTT. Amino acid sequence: CASSLTGTERQPQHF.

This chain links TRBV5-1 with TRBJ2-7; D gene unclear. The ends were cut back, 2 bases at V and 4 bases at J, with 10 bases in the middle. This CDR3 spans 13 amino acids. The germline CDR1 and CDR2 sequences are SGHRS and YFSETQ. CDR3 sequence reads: CASSLNPGYEQYF. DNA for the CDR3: TGCGCCAGCAGCTTAAACCCCGGTTACGAGCAGTACTTC.

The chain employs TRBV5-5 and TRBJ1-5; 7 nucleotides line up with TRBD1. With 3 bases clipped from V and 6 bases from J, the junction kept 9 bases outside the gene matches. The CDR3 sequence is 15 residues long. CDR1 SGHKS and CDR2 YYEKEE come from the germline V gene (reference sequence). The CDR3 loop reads CASSYEGGWGQPQHF. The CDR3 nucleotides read TGTGCCAGCAGCTATGAAGGGGGCTGGGGTCAGCCCCAGCATTTT.

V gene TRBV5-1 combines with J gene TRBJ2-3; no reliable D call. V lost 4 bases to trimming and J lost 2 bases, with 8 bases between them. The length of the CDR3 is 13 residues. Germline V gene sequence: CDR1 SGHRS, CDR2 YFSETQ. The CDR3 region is CASSLDYTDTQYF. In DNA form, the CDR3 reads TGCGCCAGCAGCCTGGATTACACAGATACGCAGTATTTT.

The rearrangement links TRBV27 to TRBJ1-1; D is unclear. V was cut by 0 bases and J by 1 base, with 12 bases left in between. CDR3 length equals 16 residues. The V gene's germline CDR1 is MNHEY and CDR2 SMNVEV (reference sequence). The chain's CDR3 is CASSLSVVSWNTEAFF. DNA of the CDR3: TGTGCCAGCAGTTTATCGGTGGTGAGTTGGAACACTGAAGCTTTCTTT.

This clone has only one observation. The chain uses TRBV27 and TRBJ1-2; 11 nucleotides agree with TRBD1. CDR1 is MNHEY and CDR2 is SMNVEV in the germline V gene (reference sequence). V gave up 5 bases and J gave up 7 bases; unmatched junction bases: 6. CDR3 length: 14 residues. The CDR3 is CASSRTGGPSGYTF. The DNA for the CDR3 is TGTGCCAGCAGTCGGACAGGGGGCCCCTCTGGCTACACCTTC.

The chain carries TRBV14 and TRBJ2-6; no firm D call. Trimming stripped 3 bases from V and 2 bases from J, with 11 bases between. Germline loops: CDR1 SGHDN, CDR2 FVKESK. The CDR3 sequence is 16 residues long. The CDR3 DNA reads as TGTGCCAGCAGCCATCTGCGTCTGGCTGGGGCCAACGTCCTGACTTTC. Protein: CASSHLRLAGANVLTF. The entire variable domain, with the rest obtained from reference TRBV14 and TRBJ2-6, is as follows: EAGVTQFPSHSVIEKGQTVTLRCDPISGHDNLYWYRRVMGKEIKFLLHFVKESKQDESGMPNNRFLAERTGGTYSTLKVQPAELEDSGVYFCASSHLRLAGANVLTFGAGSRLTVL.

The CDR3 spells CASSLAGWDTEAFF. DNA for the CDR3: TGTGCCAGCAGCTTAGCAGGGTGGGACACTGAAGCTTTCTTT. The chain carries TRBV5-5 and TRBJ1-1; possibly TRBD1 for D (5 bases). Germline loops: CDR1 SGHKS, CDR2 YYEKEE (reference sequence). Trimming took off 2 bases at V and 3 bases at J, with 11 bases between the two ends. The CDR3 has 14 amino acids.

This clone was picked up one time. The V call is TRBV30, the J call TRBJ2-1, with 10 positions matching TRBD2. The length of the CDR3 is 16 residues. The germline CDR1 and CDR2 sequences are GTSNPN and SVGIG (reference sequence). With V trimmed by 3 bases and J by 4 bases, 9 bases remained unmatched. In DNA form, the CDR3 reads TGTGCCTGGAGGGAGGCTAGCGGGGGACTTTACAATGAGCAGTTCTTC. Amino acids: CAWREASGGLYNEQFF.

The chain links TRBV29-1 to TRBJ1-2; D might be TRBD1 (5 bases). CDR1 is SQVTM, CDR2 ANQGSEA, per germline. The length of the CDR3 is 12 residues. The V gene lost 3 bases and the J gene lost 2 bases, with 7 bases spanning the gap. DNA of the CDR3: TGCAGCGTTGACGACAGAAACTATGGCTACACCTTC. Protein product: CSVDDRNYGYTF. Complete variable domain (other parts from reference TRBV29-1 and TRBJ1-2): SAVISQKPSRDICQRGTSLTIQCQVDSQVTMMFWYRQQPGQSLTLIATANQGSEATYESGFVIDKFPISRPNLTFSTLTVSNMSPEDSSIYLCSVDDRNYGYTFGSGTRLTVV.

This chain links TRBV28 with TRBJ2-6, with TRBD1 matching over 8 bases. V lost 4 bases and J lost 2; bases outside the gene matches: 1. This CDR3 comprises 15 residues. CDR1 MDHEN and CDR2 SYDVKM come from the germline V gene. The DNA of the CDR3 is TGTGCCAGCAGTTCGACAGGGGCTGGGGCCAACGTCCTGACTTTC. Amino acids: CASSSTGAGANVLTF.

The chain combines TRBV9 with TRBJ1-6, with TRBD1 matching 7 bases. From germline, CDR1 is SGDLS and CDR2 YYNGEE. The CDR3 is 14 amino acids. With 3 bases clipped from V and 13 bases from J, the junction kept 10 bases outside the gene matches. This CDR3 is CASSELRGKAPLHF. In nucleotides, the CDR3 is TGTGCCAGCAGCGAACTCAGGGGGAAAGCGCCCCTCCACTTT.

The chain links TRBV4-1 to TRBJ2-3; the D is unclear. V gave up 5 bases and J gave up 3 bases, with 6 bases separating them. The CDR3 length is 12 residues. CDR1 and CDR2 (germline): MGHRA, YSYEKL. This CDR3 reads CASSSQTDTQYF. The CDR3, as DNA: TGCGCCAGCAGCTCCCAGACAGATACGCAGTATTTT.

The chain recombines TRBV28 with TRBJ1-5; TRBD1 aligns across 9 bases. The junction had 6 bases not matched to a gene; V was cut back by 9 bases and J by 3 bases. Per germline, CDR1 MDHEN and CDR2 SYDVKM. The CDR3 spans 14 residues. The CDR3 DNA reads TGTGCCAGTAGCCGGGACAGGGTCAATCAGCCCCAGCATTTT. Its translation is CASSRDRVNQPQHF.

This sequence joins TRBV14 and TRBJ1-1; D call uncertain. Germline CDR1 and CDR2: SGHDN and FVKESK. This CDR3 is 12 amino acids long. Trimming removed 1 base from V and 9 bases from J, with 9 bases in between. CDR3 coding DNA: TGTGCCAGCAGCCAAGGAGGGCGGAAAGCTTTCTTT. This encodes CASSQGGRKAFF.

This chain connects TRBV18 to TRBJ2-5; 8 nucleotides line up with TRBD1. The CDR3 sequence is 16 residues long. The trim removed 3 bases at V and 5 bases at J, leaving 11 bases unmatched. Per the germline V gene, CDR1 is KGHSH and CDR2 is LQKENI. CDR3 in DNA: TGTGCCAGCTCACCTCTTCCGGGACAGGTCGGGGAGACCCAGTACTTC. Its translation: CASSPLPGQVGETQYF.

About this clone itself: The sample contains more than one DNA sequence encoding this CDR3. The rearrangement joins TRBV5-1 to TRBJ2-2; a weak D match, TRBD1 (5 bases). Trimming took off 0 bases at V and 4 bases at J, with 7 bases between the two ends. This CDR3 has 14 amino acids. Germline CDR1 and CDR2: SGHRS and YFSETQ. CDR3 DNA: TGCGCCAGCAGCTTGGGGGGCCCCACCGGGGAGCTGTTTTTT. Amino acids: CASSLGGPTGELFF.

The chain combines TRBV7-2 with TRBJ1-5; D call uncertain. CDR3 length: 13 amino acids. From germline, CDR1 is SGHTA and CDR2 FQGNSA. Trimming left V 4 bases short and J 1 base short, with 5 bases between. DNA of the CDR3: TGTGCCAGCAGCTATCGGAGCAATCAGCCCCAGCATTTT. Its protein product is CASSYRSNQPQHF.